A selection of T cell receptor beta chains follows, all from one sample in a study of cytomegalovirus exposure and HLA in healthy donors. Assay used: immunoSEQ multiplex PCR; TCRdb lists only in-frame clones, some missing. The table records 200,000 to 250,000 clones, over 70% of them present only once. The sample comprised PBMCs. All receptors come from a woman aged 55-75 years in good health and CMV-seropositive. CDR3s include the opening cysteine and the closing phenylalanine or tryptophan. The D gene is left open where the match is weak. Part of the rows lack a size; the others show once, few, many or a class for expanded clones.

CDR3: CASSPTWGAGYGYTF
DNA: TGCGCCAGCAGCCCTACCTGGGGTGCGGGCTATGGCTACACCTTC
size: .
D: .
J: TRBJ1-2
V: TRBV4-1

CDR3: CASSPWGRSPNTEAFF
DNA: TGTGCCAGCTCACCATGGGGCAGGAGCCCAAACACTGAAGCTTTCTTT
size: .
D: .
J: TRBJ1-1
V: TRBV18

CDR3: CASSLGRTGGQGEQYF
DNA: TGTGCCAGCAGCTTAGGCCGGACAGGGGGGCAAGGGGAGCAGTACTTC
size: .
D: TRBD1
J: TRBJ2-7
V: TRBV11-2

CDR3: CASSQRQGMNTEAFF
DNA: TGCGCCAGCAGCCAACGACAGGGGATGAACACTGAAGCTTTCTTT
size: once
D: TRBD1
J: TRBJ1-1
V: TRBV4-1

CDR3: CASSVGGAGEKLFF
DNA: TGTGCCAGCAGCGTAGGCGGGGCAGGTGAAAAACTGTTTTTT
size: .
D: .
J: TRBJ1-4
V: TRBV9

CDR3: CASSQEAANTEAFF
DNA: TGCGCCAGCAGCCAAGAAGCGGCGAACACTGAAGCTTTCTTT
size: .
D: .
J: TRBJ1-1
V: TRBV4-1

CDR3: CAIAKGLDSYEQYF
DNA: TGTGCCATCGCTAAAGGACTAGATTCCTACGAGCAGTACTTC
size: .
D: TRBD2
J: TRBJ2-7
V: TRBV10-3

CDR3: CASSLGQGNGGYTF
DNA: TGTGCCAGCAGCTTGGGACAGGGCAACGGGGGCTACACCTTC
size: .
D: TRBD1
J: TRBJ1-2
V: TRBV7-3

CDR3: CASSALAGGGDTQYF
DNA: TGTGCCAGCAGTGCCCTAGCGGGAGGAGGAGATACGCAGTATTTT
size: .
D: TRBD2
J: TRBJ2-3
V: TRBV2

CDR3: CASSPLRGRTTDTQYF
DNA: TGTGCCAGCAGCCCTTTGCGCGGGAGAACCACAGATACGCAGTATTTT
size: few
D: TRBD2
J: TRBJ2-3
V: TRBV11-2

CDR3: CASRGTGNEQFF
DNA: TGTGCCAGCAGAGGGACAGGGAATGAGCAGTTCTTC
size: .
D: TRBD1
J: TRBJ2-1
V: TRBV6-5

CDR3: CASSDRQVLAKNIQYF
DNA: TGTGCCAGCAGTGATCGACAGGTACTAGCCAAAAACATTCAGTACTTC
size: .
D: .
J: TRBJ2-4
V: TRBV2

CDR3: CASSLVTVDEQFF
DNA: TGTGCCAGCAGTTTGGTGACAGTGGATGAGCAGTTCTTC
size: .
D: .
J: TRBJ2-1
V: TRBV28

CDR3: CASSMGRPAEKLFF
DNA: TGTGCCAGTAGTATGGGCAGGCCCGCTGAAAAACTGTTTTTT
size: .
D: .
J: TRBJ1-4
V: TRBV19

CDR3: CASGYYYEQYF
DNA: TGTGCCAGCGGCTACTACTACGAGCAGTACTTC
size: few
D: .
J: TRBJ2-7
V: TRBV2

CDR3: CASSTTSGRGYEQYF
DNA: TGTGCCAGCAGCACCACTAGCGGGAGGGGATACGAGCAGTACTTC
size: .
D: TRBD2
J: TRBJ2-7
V: TRBV7-2

CDR3: CSVARGRQETQYF
DNA: TGCAGCGTTGCTAGGGGTAGACAAGAGACCCAGTACTTC
size: .
D: .
J: TRBJ2-5
V: TRBV29-1